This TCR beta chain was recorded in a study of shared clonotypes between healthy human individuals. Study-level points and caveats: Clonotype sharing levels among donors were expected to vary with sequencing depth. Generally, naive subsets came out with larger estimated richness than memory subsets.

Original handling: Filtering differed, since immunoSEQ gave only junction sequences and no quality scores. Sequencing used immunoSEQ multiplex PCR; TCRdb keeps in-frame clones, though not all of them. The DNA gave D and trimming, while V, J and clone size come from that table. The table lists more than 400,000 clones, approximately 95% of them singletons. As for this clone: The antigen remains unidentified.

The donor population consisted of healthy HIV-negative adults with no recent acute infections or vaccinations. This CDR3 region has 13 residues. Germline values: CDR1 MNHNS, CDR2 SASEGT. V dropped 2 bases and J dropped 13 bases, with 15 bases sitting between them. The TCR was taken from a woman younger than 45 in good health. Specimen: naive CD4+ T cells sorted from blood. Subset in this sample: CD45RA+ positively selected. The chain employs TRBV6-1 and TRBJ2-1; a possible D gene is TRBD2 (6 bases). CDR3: CASSENFRRAQFF. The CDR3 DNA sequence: TGTGCCAGCAGTGAAAATTTCAGGAGGGCTCAGTTCTTC.